These T cell receptor beta chains were read from a single sample in a study of blood T cell repertoires in COVID-19. TCRdb's table, derived via immunoSEQ multiplex PCR, lists solely in-frame clones and lacks some. Among tens of thousands of clones listed, around nine tenths were seen once. The sample consisted of peripheral blood. These receptors were obtained from a human donor in a cohort sampled during active COVID-19. The donor label of this sample is uncertain. The CDR3 runs from the conserved cysteine through the conserved F or W. The D gene is left open where the match is weak. Clone size appears in some rows only: once, few, many, or a class for an expanded clone.

d_call: TRBD2
clone_size: once
v_call: TRBV30
j_call: TRBJ2-3
cdr3_nt: TGTGCCTGGAGCGAGGGACTAGCGGGATCAGATACGCAGTATTTT
cdr3_aa: CAWSEGLAGSDTQYF

d_call: TRBD2
clone_size: NA
v_call: TRBV2
j_call: TRBJ2-1
cdr3_nt: TGTGCCAGCAGATCTAGCGGGGCCTACAATGAGCAGTTCTTC
cdr3_aa: CASRSSGAYNEQFF

d_call: NA
clone_size: once
v_call: TRBV5-1
j_call: TRBJ2-5
cdr3_nt: TGCGCCAGCAGCTTGGCCAGGCAAGAGACCCAGTACTTC
cdr3_aa: CASSLARQETQYF

d_call: TRBD1
clone_size: NA
v_call: TRBV3-1/TRBV3-2
j_call: TRBJ2-7
cdr3_nt: TGTGCCAGCAGCCATCACGACAGGGTTGGAACCTACGAGCAGTACTTC
cdr3_aa: CASSHHDRVGTYEQYF

d_call: NA
clone_size: NA
v_call: TRBV3-1/TRBV3-2
j_call: TRBJ2-1
cdr3_nt: TGTGCCAGCAGCCAAGTGGGAGTAAGCGGTAGGAATGAGCAGTTCTTC
cdr3_aa: CASSQVGVSGRNEQFF

d_call: NA
clone_size: NA
v_call: TRBV5-1
j_call: TRBJ2-1
cdr3_nt: TGCGCCAGCAGCCTCGGGCAGGGCGCCTACAATGAGCAGTTCTTC
cdr3_aa: CASSLGQGAYNEQFF

d_call: NA
clone_size: NA
v_call: TRBV28
j_call: TRBJ1-2
cdr3_nt: TGTGCCAGCACACCCCCCCCGGGGGGGTTGAACTATGGCTACACCTTC
cdr3_aa: CASTPPPGGLNYGYTF

d_call: TRBD1
clone_size: NA
v_call: TRBV10-3
j_call: TRBJ1-1
cdr3_nt: TGTGCCATCAAGCGCGGACAGGGGAACACTGAAGCTTTCTTT
cdr3_aa: CAIKRGQGNTEAFF

d_call: TRBD1
clone_size: NA
v_call: TRBV12-3/TRBV12-4
j_call: TRBJ1-2
cdr3_nt: TGTGCCAGCGGGAATGACAGGGCATCCGGCTACACCTTC
cdr3_aa: CASGNDRASGYTF

d_call: TRBD2
clone_size: NA
v_call: TRBV9
j_call: TRBJ2-3
cdr3_nt: TGTGCCAGTACAGCATCCCACGGACTAGCGGGAGGAGATACGCAGTATTTT
cdr3_aa: CASTASHGLAGGDTQYF

d_call: NA
clone_size: NA
v_call: TRBV5-1
j_call: TRBJ2-3
cdr3_nt: TGCGCCAGCAGCTTGGGGGGCGGGGCCGGCACAGATACGCAGTATTTT
cdr3_aa: CASSLGGGAGTDTQYF

d_call: TRBD1
clone_size: NA
v_call: TRBV7-8
j_call: TRBJ1-4
cdr3_nt: TGTGCCAGCAGCGACAGGGCAATTGAAAAACTGTTTTTT
cdr3_aa: CASSDRAIEKLFF

d_call: TRBD1
clone_size: NA
v_call: TRBV7-9
j_call: TRBJ1-2
cdr3_nt: TGTGCCAGCAGCTTAGCGACAGGACAGGGAATACGTGGCTACACCTTC
cdr3_aa: CASSLATGQGIRGYTF

d_call: NA
clone_size: NA
v_call: TRBV5-6
j_call: TRBJ1-1
cdr3_nt: TGTGCCAGCAGCTTGGGGGCCAGCACTGAAGCTTTCTTT
cdr3_aa: CASSLGASTEAFF

d_call: TRBD2
clone_size: NA
v_call: TRBV10-3
j_call: TRBJ2-7
cdr3_nt: TGTGCCATCAGTGAGGCCCTAGCGGGAGACAGGGCCTACGAGCAGTACTTC
cdr3_aa: CAISEALAGDRAYEQYF

d_call: NA
clone_size: NA
v_call: TRBV6-2/TRBV6-3
j_call: TRBJ2-1
cdr3_nt: TGTGCCAGCAGTCTGAGGACTCCTGACAATGAGCAGTTCTTC
cdr3_aa: CASSLRTPDNEQFF

d_call: TRBD1
clone_size: NA
v_call: TRBV24-1
j_call: TRBJ1-5
cdr3_nt: TGTGCCACCAGTGGCACAGGGGATGGACAGCCCCAGCATTTT
cdr3_aa: CATSGTGDGQPQHF

d_call: NA
clone_size: NA
v_call: TRBV28
j_call: TRBJ1-2
cdr3_nt: TGTGCCAGCAGTTTGGTGATCGGGGGGGCCTATGGCTACACCTTC
cdr3_aa: CASSLVIGGAYGYTF

d_call: NA
clone_size: NA
v_call: TRBV14
j_call: TRBJ1-6
cdr3_nt: TGTGCCAGCAGCCATGGGAGCTATGGTTCACCCCTCCACTTT
cdr3_aa: CASSHGSYGSPLHF

d_call: TRBD1
clone_size: NA
v_call: TRBV15
j_call: TRBJ1-4
cdr3_nt: TGTGCCACCAGCAGCAAGAAGGACAGGGCAACTAATGAAAAACTGTTTTTT
cdr3_aa: CATSSKKDRATNEKLFF

d_call: TRBD2
clone_size: NA
v_call: TRBV28
j_call: TRBJ2-1
cdr3_nt: TGTGCCAGCAGTTCCCCGGGACTAGCGACTGAGCAGTTCTTC
cdr3_aa: CASSSPGLATEQFF

d_call: NA
clone_size: few
v_call: TRBV2
j_call: TRBJ1-6
cdr3_nt: TGTGCCAGCAGTGATGGAGGGGATTCACCCCTCCACTTT
cdr3_aa: CASSDGGDSPLHF

d_call: NA
clone_size: NA
v_call: TRBV10-3
j_call: TRBJ2-3
cdr3_nt: TGTGCCATCAGTGAAAGGTCGGGGTTAACAGATACGCAGTATTTT
cdr3_aa: CAISERSGLTDTQYF

d_call: TRBD2
clone_size: NA
v_call: TRBV24-1
j_call: TRBJ2-1
cdr3_nt: TGTGCCACCAGTGATTTTACGGCTAGCGGGAAGAATGAGCAGTTCTTC
cdr3_aa: CATSDFTASGKNEQFF

d_call: TRBD1
clone_size: NA
v_call: TRBV5-1
j_call: TRBJ1-1
cdr3_nt: TGCGCCAGCAGCCTGATGGCCACCGGACAGGGATTGAACACTGAAGCTTTCTTT
cdr3_aa: CASSLMATGQGLNTEAFF

d_call: TRBD1
clone_size: NA
v_call: TRBV18
j_call: TRBJ1-2
cdr3_nt: TGTGCCAGCTCGCAAGGGACAGGCTATGGCTACACCTTC
cdr3_aa: CASSQGTGYGYTF

d_call: NA
clone_size: NA
v_call: TRBV10-3
j_call: TRBJ1-6
cdr3_nt: TGTGCCATCACCAACCCGGACAGAGATAATTCACCCCTCCACTTT
cdr3_aa: CAITNPDRDNSPLHF

d_call: NA
clone_size: once
v_call: TRBV20-1
j_call: TRBJ2-3
cdr3_nt: TGCAGTGCTCCTCAGGGGGATACGCAGTATTTT
cdr3_aa: CSAPQGDTQYF

d_call: TRBD2
clone_size: NA
v_call: TRBV10-3
j_call: TRBJ2-7
cdr3_nt: TGTGCCATCAGTGAGCCAACCCATGCTAGCGGGAGGTCATACTACGAGCAGTACTTC
cdr3_aa: CAISEPTHASGRSYYEQYF

d_call: NA
clone_size: NA
v_call: TRBV5-1
j_call: TRBJ2-5
cdr3_nt: TGCGCCAGCAGCTTGGGGGCAGAGACCCAGTACTTC
cdr3_aa: CASSLGAETQYF

d_call: TRBD1
clone_size: NA
v_call: TRBV6-5
j_call: TRBJ2-3
cdr3_nt: TGTGCCAGCAGCGACAGGGTTACCGGAGATACGCAGTATTTT
cdr3_aa: CASSDRVTGDTQYF

d_call: NA
clone_size: NA
v_call: TRBV28
j_call: TRBJ2-1
cdr3_nt: TGTGCCAGCAGTTTAAGCCGGCGGGGCATCAATGAGCAGTTCTTC
cdr3_aa: CASSLSRRGINEQFF

d_call: NA
clone_size: NA
v_call: TRBV5-4
j_call: TRBJ1-6
cdr3_nt: TGTGCCAGCAGCTCTCGAGGGAACCATAATTCACCCCTCCACTTT
cdr3_aa: CASSSRGNHNSPLHF

d_call: NA
clone_size: NA
v_call: TRBV29-1
j_call: TRBJ1-1
cdr3_nt: TGCAGCGTGTCGGAGGGGACGAACACTGAAGCTTTCTTT
cdr3_aa: CSVSEGTNTEAFF